This TCR beta chain was recovered during a study of cytomegalovirus exposure and HLA in healthy donors. CDR3 length equals 16 residues. Germline CDR1 reads SGHAT; CDR2 reads FQNNGV. V shed 5 bases and J 3 bases; nucleotides not matched to a gene: 12. Vbeta (60) and Jbeta (13) primers were used in the PCR. TCRdb's copy holds only in-frame clones and misses some; the assay was immunoSEQ multiplex PCR. The sample has roughly 190,000 clones, 65% to 85% seen once. Sequences were obtained from PBMCs. V and J are TRBV11-2 and TRBJ2-7, with TRBD1 matching 8 bases. The source is a man aged 35 to 55 in good health and CMV-seropositive. CDR3 protein: CASSTPRDRTIYEQYF. The CDR3 bases are TGTGCCAGCAGCACACCTCGGGACAGGACTATCTACGAGCAGTACTTC.